The clone carrying this T cell receptor beta chain has ten or more counts. Seattle's cohort entered during active infection and was followed longitudinally. The data were taken from a study of blood T cell repertoires in COVID-19. Study-level background: The origin of the acute and convalescent COVID-19 samples was the United States, Italy and Spain. T cells, B-cell-depleted T cells, or PBMCs supplied cDNA or gDNA.

As handled by the study authors: The assay estimated nucleated cells by amplifying reference gene primers. Using immunoSEQ multiplex PCR, the repertoire was profiled, and TCRdb retains in-frame clones only, with some absent. V and J calls and clone size are those listed in that table; D and trimming were worked out from the DNA. This sample has 160,000 or so clones, with approximately 84% found just once. Germline V gives CDR1 MNHEY, CDR2 SMNVEV (reference sequence). The CDR3 spans 13 residues. The germline V and J ends were trimmed by 3 bases and 5 bases, with 10 bases remaining between them. This chain uses TRBV27 with TRBJ2-5; no clear D gene. The receptor comes from a woman aged 45-65 years with COVID-19, enrolled during active disease. The sequencing input was peripheral blood. The CDR3 loop is CASSFGPVETQYF. CDR3 nucleotide sequence: TGTGCCAGCAGTTTTGGCCCTGTGGAGACCCAGTACTTC.